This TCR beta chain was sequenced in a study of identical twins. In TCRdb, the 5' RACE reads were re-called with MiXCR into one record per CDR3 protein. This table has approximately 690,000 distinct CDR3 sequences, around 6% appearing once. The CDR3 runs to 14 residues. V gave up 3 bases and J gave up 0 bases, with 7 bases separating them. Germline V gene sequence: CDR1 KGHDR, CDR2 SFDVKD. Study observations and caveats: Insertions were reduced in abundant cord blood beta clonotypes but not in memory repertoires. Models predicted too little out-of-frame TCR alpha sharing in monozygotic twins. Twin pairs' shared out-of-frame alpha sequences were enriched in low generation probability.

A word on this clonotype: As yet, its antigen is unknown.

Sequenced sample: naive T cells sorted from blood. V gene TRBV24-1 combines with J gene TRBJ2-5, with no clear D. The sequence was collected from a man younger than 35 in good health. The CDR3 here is CATSDITDQETQYF. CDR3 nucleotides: TGTGCCACCAGTGATATAACAGACCAAGAGACCCAGTACTTC.